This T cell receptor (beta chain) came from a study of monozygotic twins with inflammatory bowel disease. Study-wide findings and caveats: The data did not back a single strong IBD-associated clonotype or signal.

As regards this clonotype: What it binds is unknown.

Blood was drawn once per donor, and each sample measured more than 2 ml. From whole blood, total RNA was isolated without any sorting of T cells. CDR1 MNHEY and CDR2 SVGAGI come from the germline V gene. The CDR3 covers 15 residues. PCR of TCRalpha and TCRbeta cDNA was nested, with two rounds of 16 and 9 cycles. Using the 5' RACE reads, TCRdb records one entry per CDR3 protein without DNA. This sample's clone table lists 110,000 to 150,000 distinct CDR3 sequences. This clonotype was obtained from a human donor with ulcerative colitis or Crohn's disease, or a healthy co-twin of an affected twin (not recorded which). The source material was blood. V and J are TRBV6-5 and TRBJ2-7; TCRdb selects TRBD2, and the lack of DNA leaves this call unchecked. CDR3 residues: CASSHGTSGRNEQYF.